A selection of T cell receptor beta chains follows, all from one sample in a study of identical twins. Each CDR3 protein is one row after TCRdb ran MiXCR on the 5' RACE reads. This sample has 550,000 to 700,000 distinct CDR3 sequences, with 9% to 10% found just once. This sample also appeared in a second study, on yellow fever vaccine responses in identical twins.

The sample consisted of PBMCs. All receptors derive from a woman younger than 35 in good health. The CDR3 runs from the conserved cysteine through the conserved F or W. The D gene is left open where the match is weak. Clone size is given for some rows only: seen once, a few or many times, or a class if the clone is expanded.

v_gene	j_gene	abundance	d_gene	CDR3aa	CDR3nt
TRBV11-2	TRBJ2-7	few	TRBD2	CASSLVERGGRSEQYF	TGTGCCAGCAGCTTAGTAGAGCGGGGGGGCCGGTCCGAGCAGTACTTC
TRBV6-1	TRBJ2-1	few	TRBD1	CASRPVQGAGDNEQFF	TGTGCCAGCAGGCCTGTACAGGGGGCTGGGGACAATGAGCAGTTCTTC
TRBV7-9	TRBJ2-1	many	TRBD2	CASSAVLAEKYNEQFF	TGTGCCAGCAGCGCAGTACTAGCGGAGAAGTACAATGAGCAGTTCTTC
TRBV20-1	TRBJ2-7	NA	TRBD1	CCASDTGQGAPYEQYF	TGCTGTGCTAGTGATACAGGACAGGGGGCCCCCTACGAGCAGTACTTC
TRBV27	TRBJ2-3	many	NA	CASSSPTRLGTDTQYF	TGTGCCAGCAGTTCCCCAACAAGGCTCGGCACAGATACGCAGTATTTT
TRBV19	TRBJ2-5	NA	TRBD2	CASSMTSGRAQETQYF	TGTGCCAGTAGTATGACCAGCGGGAGGGCACAAGAGACCCAGTACTTC
TRBV24-1	TRBJ2-2	few	NA	CATSDTNTGELFF	TGTGCCACCAGTGATACGAACACCGGGGAGCTGTTTTTT
TRBV6-1	TRBJ2-5	many	NA	CASSRSKSSQETQYF	TGTGCCAGCAGTCGGTCGAAGAGTTCCCAAGAGACCCAGTACTTC
TRBV29-1	TRBJ1-4	many	TRBD1	CSVGQLATNEKLFF	TGCAGCGTGGGACAGCTGGCAACTAATGAAAAACTGTTTTTT
TRBV5-1	TRBJ2-5	NA	NA	CASSLYPGGTEETQYF	TGCGCCAGCAGCTTGTACCCAGGGGGGACCGAAGAGACCCAGTACTTC
TRBV6-1	TRBJ1-5	many	NA	CASMGTPYSNQPQHF	TGTGCCAGCATGGGGACACCTTATAGCAATCAGCCCCAGCATTTT
TRBV10-3	TRBJ2-5	few	TRBD2	CAISEESSGEETQYF	TGTGCCATCAGTGAGGAGTCTAGCGGGGAAGAGACCCAGTACTTC
TRBV20-1	TRBJ2-5	many	TRBD2	CSAVLLAGPQETQYF	TGCAGTGCTGTACTACTAGCGGGACCCCAAGAGACCCAGTACTTC
TRBV6-2/TRBV6-3	TRBJ2-7	NA	TRBD1	CASSSIPGQGDEQYF	TGTGCCAGCAGTTCGATACCGGGACAGGGGGACGAGCAGTACTTC
TRBV27	TRBJ2-1	few	TRBD1	CASSSGGQGLLLSYNEQFF	TGTGCCAGCAGTTCTGGGGGACAGGGGTTACTTCTCTCCTACAATGAGCAGTTCTTC
TRBV11-2	TRBJ2-7	few	NA	CASSRPGVSYEQYF	TGTGCCAGCAGCCGACCGGGGGTCTCCTACGAGCAGTACTTC
TRBV20-1	TRBJ2-1	few	TRBD1	CSARAQGARDYNEQFF	TGCAGTGCTAGAGCCCAGGGGGCTCGAGACTACAATGAGCAGTTCTTC
TRBV4-1	TRBJ2-7	once	NA	CASSNRDYEQYF	TGCGCCAGCAGCAACAGGGATTACGAGCAGTACTTC
TRBV2	TRBJ2-1	many	TRBD1	CASSEAVRLRGLNEQFF	TGTGCCAGCAGTGAAGCGGTTCGTTTAAGGGGGCTCAATGAGCAGTTCTTC
TRBV7-2	TRBJ2-7	NA	NA	CASSLYESAGYEQYF	TGTGCCAGCAGCTTATATGAGTCAGCAGGATACGAGCAGTACTTC
TRBV5-6	TRBJ2-3	many	TRBD2	CASSGLADTDTQYF	TGTGCCAGCAGCGGACTAGCAGATACAGATACGCAGTATTTT
TRBV5-4	TRBJ2-7	few	NA	CASSPQESYEQYF	TGTGCCAGCAGCCCGCAGGAATCCTACGAGCAGTACTTC
TRBV20-1	TRBJ2-4	NA	TRBD1	CSASRTGQGIAKNIQYF	TGCAGTGCTAGTCGGACAGGGCAGGGGATAGCCAAAAACATTCAGTACTTC
TRBV24-1	TRBJ2-3	many	NA	CATSDRGTATSTDTQYF	TGTGCCACCAGTGATCGCGGGACGGCCACTAGCACAGATACGCAGTATTTT
TRBV12-3/TRBV12-4	TRBJ1-4	many	TRBD1	CASSLQGGLFF	TGTGCCAGCAGTTTACAGGGGGGACTGTTTTTT
TRBV12-3/TRBV12-4	TRBJ2-7	many	TRBD2	CASSGTSGYYEQYF	TGTGCCAGCAGTGGGACTAGCGGATACTACGAGCAGTACTTC
TRBV12-3/TRBV12-4	TRBJ2-3	NA	NA	CASSPRPSTDTQYF	TGTGCCAGCAGTCCCCGCCCTAGCACAGATACGCAGTATTTT
TRBV23-1	TRBJ2-4	NA	TRBD1	CAGSQTGQASKNIQYF	TGCGCCGGCAGTCAAACCGGACAGGCGAGCAAAAACATTCAGTACTTC
TRBV7-9	TRBJ1-5	NA	NA	CASSLFDQPQHF	TGTGCCAGCAGCTTATTCGATCAGCCCCAGCATTTT
TRBV10-1	TRBJ2-7	NA	TRBD2	CASSDPATSGAYEQYF	TGCGCCAGCAGTGACCCTGCGACTAGCGGGGCCTACGAGCAGTACTTC
TRBV4-3	TRBJ2-1	many	TRBD1	CASSQETAGQGAPLVF	TGCGCCAGCAGCCAGGAGACCGCCGGACAGGGGGCGCCGTTGGTCTTC
TRBV10-3	TRBJ2-4	few	TRBD1	CAISESGQAKNIQYF	TGTGCCATCAGTGAGTCGGGACAGGCCAAAAACATTCAGTACTTC
TRBV6-5	TRBJ2-5	NA	NA	CASSYSGQRSQETQYF	TGTGCCAGCAGTTACTCTGGTCAGAGGTCCCAAGAGACCCAGTACTTC
TRBV6-1	TRBJ2-3	NA	TRBD2	CASRPSGGTDAQYF	TGTGCCAGCAGGCCTAGCGGGGGCACAGATGCGCAGTATTTT
TRBV27	TRBJ1-1	once	TRBD1	CASRDRVNTEAFF	TGTGCCAGCAGGGACAGGGTGAACACTGAAGCTTTCTTT
TRBV13	TRBJ2-7	few	NA	CASSLEAGSGEQYF	TGTGCCAGCAGCTTGGAGGCAGGGTCGGGCGAGCAGTACTTC